The clone carrying this T cell receptor beta chain was picked up one time. The antigen is undetermined. Germline CDR1 and CDR2: SGHNT and YENEEA. V was cut by 1 base and J by 3 bases, with 12 bases left in between. The CDR3 extends over 16 amino acids. The entry originates in a study of T cell responses to AZD1222 COVID-19 vaccine. Study results and limitations: Vaccine-associated CD4 TCRs spanned spike, dominant at 160-218 and 743-854.

The table came from immunoSEQ multiplex PCR; TCRdb's copy has only in-frame clones and leaves some out. The table records 100,000 to 150,000 clones, more than 85% of them present only once. The chain is built from TRBV11-3 and TRBJ2-2; no clear D gene. The source was peripheral blood, collected on day 0 of MenACWY control vaccination. This sequence was found in an adult in good health. Here the CDR3 reads CASSLGYPDYTGELFF. CDR3 bases: TGTGCCAGCAGCTTAGGTTATCCAGACTACACCGGGGAGCTGTTTTTT.